Following are 18 T cell receptor beta chains from one sample sequenced in a study of T cells in Graves' hyperthyroidism and ophthalmopathy. The source material, RNA transcripts, was used to amplify TCR beta CDR3 regions. RT-PCR in the first round (using the HTBI primer set) targeted the TCR CDR3. TCRdb re-analysed the multiplex PCR reads in MiXCR, keeping a single row per CDR3 protein. The sample includes approximately 710,000 distinct CDR3 sequences, about 18% of them seen just once. The sample taken for sequencing was blood. The source of these receptors is a man aged 50-60 years with Graves' hyperthyroidism.

This clonotype has a count of ten or more. The chain couples TRBV27 to TRBJ2-1, with TRBD1 matching over 7 bases. CDR1 and CDR2 (germline): MNHEY, SMNVEV (reference sequence). J lost 7 bases, V lost 5 bases, and 14 bases had no gene match. This CDR3 comprises 16 residues. The CDR3 reads CASSPIPGQFLNEQFF. The CDR3 nucleotides are TGTGCCAGCAGTCCGATCCCGGGACAGTTCCTGAATGAGCAGTTCTTC.

Ten or more counts support this clonotype. This chain joins TRBV2 and TRBJ2-7; 7 bases align to TRBD2. V lost 1 base and J lost 0; bases outside the gene matches: 6. The CDR3 has 16 residues. Per the germline V gene, CDR1 is SNHLY and CDR2 is FYNNEI. For the CDR3, the DNA is TGTGCCAGCAGTGAAGGGGGGGGAGTGCTCTCCTACGAGCAGTACTTC. Protein sequence: CASSEGGGVLSYEQYF.

The sample holds many counts of this clonotype. The chain carries TRBV19 and TRBJ2-1; 15 bases fit TRBD2. Germline CDR1 reads LNHDA; CDR2 reads SQIVND (reference sequence). The CDR3 contains 16 residues. The junction had 8 bases not matched to a gene; V was cut back by 5 bases and J by 9 bases. The CDR3 sequence: CASSGLGTSGRSEQFF. CDR3 DNA sequence: TGTGCCAGTAGTGGCCTCGGGACTAGCGGGAGGTCTGAGCAGTTCTTC.

This clonotype was observed a handful of times. The rearrangement joins TRBV19 to TRBJ2-1; 9 bases line up with TRBD1. Germline V lookup: CDR1 LNHDA, CDR2 SQIVND (reference sequence). CDR3 length: 15 residues. The V segment lost 6 bases and the J segment 4 bases; nucleotides outside the gene matches: 7. The CDR3 nucleotides read TGTGCCAGTAGGCCAAAGGGACAGGGTTACAATGAGCAGTTCTTC. This encodes CASRPKGQGYNEQFF.

V and J are TRBV29-1 and TRBJ2-7; no clear D gene. The CDR3 has 14 amino acids. V was shortened by 0 bases and J by 0 bases, with 9 bases between the two germline ends. Germline CDR1 and CDR2: SQVTM and ANQGSEA. CDR3 in DNA: TGCAGCGTTGAAGATTTTGAAAGCTCCTACGAGCAGTACTTC. Amino acid sequence: CSVEDFESSYEQYF.

This clonotype was seen at least ten times. V is TRBV10-1 and J is TRBJ2-5, with D uncertain. The CDR3 consists of 13 residues. Germline lookup yields CDR1 WNHNN and CDR2 SYGVQD (reference sequence). V lost 2 bases to trimming and J lost 4 bases, with 8 bases between them. The CDR3 region is CASSEELRETQYF. The CDR3 nucleotides read TGCGCCAGCAGTGAGGAGTTGAGAGAGACCCAGTACTTC.

This clonotype occurred many times. This chain links TRBV2 with TRBJ1-1; 9 bases are a match to TRBD1. This CDR3 region has 14 residues. Unmatched junction bases numbered 8, after V lost 6 bases and J lost 6 bases. Germline assignment: CDR1 SNHLY and CDR2 FYNNEI. CDR3 region: CASSATGGGSEAFF. In DNA, the CDR3 is TGTGCCAGCAGCGCCACAGGGGGCGGCTCTGAAGCTTTCTTT.

This chain joins TRBV5-1 and TRBJ2-2, with 14 bases that match TRBD2. There are 17 residues in the CDR3. V gave up 0 bases and J gave up 5 bases; unmatched junction bases: 3. Per the germline V gene, CDR1 is SGHRS and CDR2 is YFSETQ. CDR3: CASSLAGTSGRTGELFF. The CDR3 DNA is TGCGCCAGCAGCTTGGCCGGGACTAGCGGGAGAACCGGGGAGCTGTTTTTT.

This clonotype showed up many times. J is TRBJ1-6 and V is TRBV10-2; possible D gene TRBD1, 5 bases. This CDR3 has 13 amino acids. Trimming left V 7 bases short and J 8 bases short, with 12 bases between. CDR1 and CDR2 (germline): WSHSY, SAAADI. The DNA for the CDR3 is TGCGCCAGCAAGCAGGGAGAGTATTCACCCCTCCACTTT. It codes for CASKQGEYSPLHF.

V and J are TRBV6-1 and TRBJ1-2; D is undetermined. CDR3 size: 16 residues. Germline CDR1 reads MNHNS; CDR2 reads SASEGT. V was trimmed by 1 base and J by 4 bases, leaving 16 bases between them. This CDR3 reads CASSEGEARAGYGYTF. As DNA, the CDR3 is TGTGCCAGCAGTGAAGGGGAGGCCCGGGCAGGCTATGGCTACACCTTC.

This clonotype was counted many times. In DNA form, the CDR3 reads TGTGCCAGCAGTTACTCGCACTCTGGAAACACCATATATTTT. Translation: CASSYSHSGNTIYF. The chain has TRBV6-5 and TRBJ1-3; no firm D call. Germline V gives CDR1 MNHEY, CDR2 SVGAGI. V lost 0 bases to trimming and J lost 0 bases, with 3 bases between them. The CDR3 has 14 amino acids.

This clonotype was counted a few times. V and J are TRBV20-1 and TRBJ2-7, with D unresolved. The CDR3 has 16 amino acids. Germline V gene data show CDR1 as DFQATT and CDR2 as SNEGSKA (reference sequence). V was cut by 2 bases and J by 5 bases, with 22 bases left in between. The CDR3 DNA reads as TGCAGTGCTAGACGCCCGACTGGTACCAATATCGACGAGCAGTACTTC. Its protein product is CSARRPTGTNIDEQYF.

This clonotype was seen a few times. The V and J genes are TRBV5-1 and TRBJ2-3, with 9 bases matching TRBD2. The CDR3 consists of 16 residues. The germline V gene encodes CDR1 SGHRS and CDR2 YFSETQ. J was trimmed by 4 bases and V by 4 bases; bases with no gene match: 10. The CDR3 DNA reads as TGCGCCAGCAGCAGCAATAGCGGGAGTGTTGCAGATACGCAGTATTTT. As protein: CASSSNSGSVADTQYF.

The chain couples TRBV28 to TRBJ2-3; 11 bases are shared with TRBD2. The germline CDR1 and CDR2 sequences are MDHEN and SYDVKM. V trimming: 2 bases; J trimming: 6 bases; junction bases outside the gene matches: 7. There are 16 residues in the CDR3. CDR3 loop: CASSLELAGGLDTQYF. CDR3 DNA sequence: TGTGCCAGCAGTTTAGAGCTAGCGGGAGGATTGGATACGCAGTATTTT.

This rearrangement joins TRBV19 to TRBJ2-3, with TRBD2 identical over 9 bases. Germline loops: CDR1 LNHDA, CDR2 SQIVND (reference sequence). The CDR3 is 17 residues long. After removal of 3 bases from V and 0 bases from J, the junction contained 7 bases not matched to a gene. The CDR3 is CASSMTSGASSTDTQYF. DNA for the CDR3: TGTGCCAGTAGTATGACTAGCGGTGCTTCTAGCACAGATACGCAGTATTTT.

This sequence joins TRBV5-1 and TRBJ2-1, with 9 bases matching TRBD1. J was trimmed by 5 bases and V by 4 bases; bases with no gene match: 4. The CDR3 has 14 amino acids. Germline CDR1 reads SGHRS; CDR2 reads YFSETQ. DNA for the CDR3: TGCGCCAGCAGCCGGACAGGGGCGGACAATGAGCAGTTCTTC. It codes for CASSRTGADNEQFF.

This clonotype was picked up many times. The genes are TRBV2 and TRBJ2-3; tentative D call: TRBD2 (5 bases). Germline CDR1 reads SNHLY; CDR2 reads FYNNEI. This CDR3 is built from 16 residues. V lost 6 bases to trimming and J lost 0 bases, with 16 bases between them. CDR3 residues: CASRAIATLSTDTQYF. The CDR3 nucleotides read TGTGCCAGCAGGGCCATAGCGACCTTAAGCACAGATACGCAGTATTTT.

This clonotype was picked up many times. The V gene is TRBV24-1, the J gene TRBJ2-2; TRBD1 might be the D (8 bases). The V and J ends lost 9 bases and 2 bases respectively, with 18 bases between them. The CDR3 contains 16 residues. Looked up from germline, CDR1 is KGHDR and CDR2 is SFDVKD. For the CDR3, the DNA is TGTGCCACCCGACAGGGGAGGGTAGTCAACACCGGGGAGCTGTTTTTT. This encodes CATRQGRVVNTGELFF.